This TCR beta chain was found in a study of beta chain features in type 1 diabetes. Study-wide background: Patient and healthy donor groups were alike in age, gender and cell yields.

The study reverse transcribed the entire isolated RNA, so it sequenced expressed TCRB transcripts. TCRdb's table, derived via immunoSEQ multiplex PCR, lists solely in-frame clones and lacks some. The sample comprises around 140,000 clones, about 10% of which are singletons, and about 1.3% rests with the top ten. This clone was found many times. As yet, its antigen is unknown. Trimming shortened V by 1 base and J by 1 base, and 7 bases separated the two germline ends. Germline V gene data show CDR1 as SEHNR and CDR2 as FQNEAQ (reference sequence). The CDR3 spans 14 residues. Staining for CD45RO/CCR7/CD25/CD127/CD95/CD27 allowed sorting of CD4+ naive, central memory, regulatory and stem cell-like memory cells. Regarding the study as a whole: Across all four CD4+ subsets, people with type 1 diabetes showed modestly shorter TCRB CDR3s. Patients with type 1 diabetes showed fewer VDJ junction insertions and more deletions.

This sequence originates from a man between 18 and 29 years old in good health. The chain couples TRBV7-9 to TRBJ1-1; D is perhaps TRBD1 (6 bases). Sequences were obtained from naive CD4+ T cells from blood. This chain's CDR3 is CASSLGQENTEAFF. For the CDR3, the DNA is TGTGCCAGCAGCTTAGGACAGGAGAACACTGAAGCTTTCTTT.